Shown below are 22 T cell receptor beta chains from a single sample sequenced in a study of T cells in Graves' hyperthyroidism and ophthalmopathy. Amplified TCR beta CDR3 regions derived from RNA transcripts. A set of HTBI primers served as the primers for a first-round RT-PCR of the TCR CDR3. MiXCR, run by TCRdb on the multiplex PCR reads, gives a single entry per CDR3 protein. Of some 420,000 distinct CDR3 sequences in the sample, roughly an eighth were seen once. The sample comprised blood. The origin of the receptors is a woman between 18 and 29 years old with Graves' hyperthyroidism.

The V call is TRBV12-3 or TRBV12-4, the J call TRBJ1-5, with 11 bases identical to TRBD1. This CDR3 is 15 amino acids long. Trimming cost V 6 bases and J 6 bases; bases outside gene matches: 7. CDR3 loop: CASSHGQGAIQPQHF. The CDR3 nucleotides read TGTGCCAGCAGCCATGGACAGGGGGCGATTCAGCCCCAGCATTTT.

This sequence joins TRBV28 and TRBJ2-3, with 15 nucleotides matching TRBD2. Germline V gives CDR1 MDHEN, CDR2 SYDVKM. V was pared by 5 bases and J by 3 bases, with 15 bases of the junction left unmatched. This CDR3 spans 20 amino acids. The CDR3: CASSDLGLAGGLAVTDTQYF. The CDR3 nucleotides are TGTGCCAGCAGTGACTTGGGACTAGCGGGAGGTTTAGCAGTAACAGATACGCAGTATTTT.

The chain has TRBV6-1 and TRBJ2-5, with D uncertain. The CDR3 is 13 residues long. V was cut by 10 bases and J by 6 bases, with 18 bases left in between. Per the germline V gene, CDR1 is MNHNS and CDR2 is SASEGT. The CDR3 sequence: CAIPGLRIQTQYF. CDR3 DNA sequence: TGTGCCATCCCCGGCCTCCGGATACAGACCCAGTACTTC.

This clonotype has ten or more counts. V is TRBV7-9 and J is TRBJ2-1, with 7 bases lining up with TRBD2. V shed 5 bases and J 4 bases; nucleotides not matched to a gene: 8. The CDR3 sequence is 15 residues long. Germline CDR1 SEHNR, CDR2 FQNEAQ (reference sequence). CDR3 region: CASSPSGSIYNEQFF. The DNA for the CDR3 is TGTGCCAGCAGCCCTAGCGGATCTATATACAATGAGCAGTTCTTC.

In its sample, this clonotype was seen many times. This rearrangement joins TRBV12-3 or TRBV12-4 to TRBJ1-5, with D unresolved. With 6 bases removed from V and 2 bases from J, the gap between germline ends came to 11 bases. The CDR3 sequence is 14 residues long. This CDR3 reads CASSLGLGNQPQHF. CDR3 DNA: TGTGCCAGCAGCCTCGGACTGGGCAATCAGCCCCAGCATTTT.

This clonotype was observed at least ten times. V and J are TRBV2 and TRBJ1-5; D uncertain. The CDR3 consists of 13 residues. V shed 8 bases and J shed 0 bases, with 8 bases lying between them. Looked up from germline, CDR1 is SNHLY and CDR2 is FYNNEI. In DNA form, the CDR3 reads TGTGCCAGCGGGGATGATAGCAATCAGCCCCAGCATTTT. This sequence encodes CASGDDSNQPQHF.

In this sample, this clonotype turned up many times. The chain couples TRBV5-1 to TRBJ2-1; D is possibly TRBD1 (6 bases). Germline-derived CDR1 and CDR2 are SGHRS and YFSETQ. V dropped 2 bases and J dropped 4 bases, with 10 bases sitting between them. The CDR3 spans 14 residues. The CDR3 DNA follows: TGCGCCAGCAGCTTCCCTGACAGGTACAATGAGCAGTTCTTC. This sequence encodes CASSFPDRYNEQFF.

This clonotype was detected only a few times. The chain links TRBV2 to TRBJ1-5; D is unclear. CDR3 length equals 17 residues. From germline, CDR1 is SNHLY and CDR2 FYNNEI. V was clipped by 2 bases and J by 0 bases, with 14 bases between them. The CDR3 DNA is TGTGCCAGCAGTGAAACGGCAGCCTATACTAGCAATCAGCCCCAGCATTTT. Translation gives CASSETAAYTSNQPQHF.

The rearrangement uses TRBV12-3 or TRBV12-4 and TRBJ1-5; possible D gene TRBD1, 6 bases. The CDR3 is 17 residues long. V was pared by 6 bases and J by 0 bases, with 18 bases between. In nucleotides, the CDR3 is TGTGCCAGCAGCCCAACGGGGGGACACCTTAGCAATCAGCCCCAGCATTTT. Translated: CASSPTGGHLSNQPQHF.

This clonotype was found a few times. V gene TRBV7-2 combines with J gene TRBJ2-3; 13 bases fit TRBD2. The length of the CDR3 is 19 residues. V dropped 5 bases and J dropped 3; count of bases not matched to a gene: 14. The V gene's germline CDR1 is SGHTA and CDR2 FQGNSA. As DNA, the CDR3 is TGTGCCAGCAGCCACGGGACTAGCGGGACCTTTCTTAAAACAGATACGCAGTATTTT. Translating it yields CASSHGTSGTFLKTDTQYF.

On this clonotype: A much bigger clone sits one base away, suggesting this may be a read error. The rearrangement joins TRBV6-1 to TRBJ2-2, with 9 bases matching TRBD1. There are 14 residues in the CDR3. Germline CDR1 is MNHNS and CDR2 is SASEGT. J lost 5 bases, V lost 4 bases, and 2 bases had no gene match. CDR3 in DNA: TGTGCCAGCAGTGGGACAGGGGATACCGGGGAGCTGTTTTTT. Protein sequence: CASSGTGDTGELFF.

The chain links TRBV10-3 to TRBJ1-3; TRBD1 agrees at 9 bases. The CDR3 has 16 residues. V gave up 7 bases and J gave up 4 bases; unmatched junction bases: 11. CDR1 and CDR2 from the germline V gene are ENHRY and SYGVKD. The CDR3 coding sequence is TGTGCCATCACGGACATTGGGACAGGGAAAGGAAACACCATATATTTT. It specifies CAITDIGTGKGNTIYF.

This rearrangement joins TRBV7-8 to TRBJ1-2, with D tentatively TRBD1 (6 bases). The CDR3 is 15 amino acids. V lost 4 bases and J lost 1, with 13 bases in between. The germline CDR1 and CDR2 sequences are SGHVS and FQNEAQ. CDR3 in DNA: TGTGCCAGCAGCTACGAACCAGGGGATAACTATGGCTACACCTTC. Protein sequence: CASSYEPGDNYGYTF.

CDR3 in DNA: TGTGCCAGCAGTAGGAGAGGAGACGAGCAGTACTTC. Its translation: CASSRRGDEQYF. The rearrangement links TRBV6-1 to TRBJ2-7, with D uncertain. This CDR3 spans 12 amino acids. The germline V and J ends were trimmed by 5 bases and 5 bases, with 10 bases remaining between them. In germline, CDR1 is MNHNS, CDR2 SASEGT.

This clonotype came up many times. The rearrangement links TRBV28 to TRBJ2-4; 10 nucleotides match TRBD2. This CDR3 contains 14 residues. V gave up 5 bases and J gave up 6 bases; unmatched junction bases: 4. Germline V gene lookup returns CDR1 MDHEN and CDR2 SYDVKM. The CDR3 spells CASSHRTSGNIQYF. The CDR3 nucleotides read TGTGCCAGCAGTCACCGGACTAGCGGAAACATTCAGTACTTC.

This clonotype was counted ten times or more. The chain joins TRBV6-1 to TRBJ2-1, with 9 bases that match TRBD2. This CDR3 is built from 17 residues. Germline CDR1 MNHNS, CDR2 SASEGT. The V segment lost 3 bases and the J segment 4 bases; nucleotides outside the gene matches: 10. CDR3 in amino acids: CASSDSGTSGRYNEQFF. CDR3 DNA: TGTGCCAGCAGTGATTCGGGAACTAGCGGGCGATACAATGAGCAGTTCTTC.

The sample holds one count of this clonotype. The chain uses TRBV18 and TRBJ2-2; TRBD2 is a possible D gene (6 bases). The V gene's germline CDR1 is KGHSH and CDR2 LQKENI. CDR3 length equals 15 residues. Trimming removed 0 bases from V and 3 bases from J, with 8 bases in between. CDR3 sequence: CASSPPPGDTGELFF. CDR3 DNA: TGTGCCAGCTCACCACCACCGGGAGACACCGGGGAGCTGTTTTTT.

The gene calls are TRBV5-4 and TRBJ2-1; 10 nucleotides line up with TRBD1. CDR3 length: 16 amino acids. The germline CDR1 and CDR2 sequences are SGHNT and YYREEE (reference sequence). V shed 3 bases, J shed 4 bases, and the junction held 7 bases outside the gene matches. This CDR3 is CASSSDRGLGYNEQFF. The CDR3, as DNA: TGTGCCAGCAGCTCAGACAGGGGGCTCGGTTACAATGAGCAGTTCTTC.

The J gene is TRBJ1-2, the V gene TRBV7-9; 10 bases map to TRBD1. Germline trimming cut 5 bases from V and 2 bases from J; bases unmatched to any gene: 14. Germline CDR1 and CDR2: SEHNR and FQNEAQ (reference sequence). The CDR3 loop spans 18 amino acids. CDR3 protein: CASSTHGTGVEKNYGYTF. As DNA, the CDR3 is TGTGCCAGCAGCACACACGGGACAGGGGTTGAGAAAAACTATGGCTACACCTTC. The full variable domain, its missing parts supplied by reference TRBV7-9 and TRBJ1-2, is DTGVSQNPRHKITKRGQNVTFRCDPISEHNRLYWYRQTLGQGPEFLTYFQNEAQLEKSRLLSDRFSAERPKGSFSTLEIQRTEQGDSAMYLCASSTHGTGVEKNYGYTFGSGTRLTVV.

This clonotype was recorded at least ten times. The CDR3 reads CASSFGRENTEAFF. The CDR3 coding sequence is TGTGCCAGCAGCTTTGGACGGGAGAACACTGAAGCTTTCTTT. The chain joins TRBV11-1 to TRBJ1-1, with no clear D. Per the germline V gene, CDR1 is SGHAT and CDR2 is FQDESV (reference sequence). V dropped 3 bases and J dropped 1 base, with 9 bases sitting between them. This CDR3 comprises 14 residues.

The table lists this clonotype with many counts. The CDR3: CASRGREDYEQYF. In DNA, the CDR3 is TGTGCCAGCCGGGGCCGGGAGGATTACGAGCAGTACTTC. V is TRBV2 and J is TRBJ2-7, with 7 bases aligning to TRBD2. This CDR3 region has 13 residues. The V gene end was trimmed by 8 bases and the J gene end by 4 bases; junction bases not matched to a gene: 8. CDR1 SNHLY and CDR2 FYNNEI come from the germline V gene.

This clonotype was found many times. The chain uses TRBV3-1 and TRBJ2-3; TRBD2 matches at 9 bases. V was pared by 1 base and J by 4 bases, with 3 bases of the junction left unmatched. This CDR3 is 15 amino acids long. Germline CDR1 is LGHDT and CDR2 is YNNKEL (reference sequence). The DNA for the CDR3 is TGTGCCAGCAGCCAAGGTGCGGGAGGGCCAGATACGCAGTATTTT. Protein: CASSQGAGGPDTQYF.